This TCR beta chain was identified during a study of CD8 T cells in ankylosing spondylitis. The germline CDR1 and CDR2 sequences are SGHDN and FVKESK. The CDR3 loop spans 17 amino acids. V lost 0 bases, J lost 7 bases, and 9 bases stayed unmatched. For TCR beta, libraries came from quantitative 5'-RACE with molecular barcodes. TCRdb re-derived calls from the 5' RACE reads in MiXCR, one entry per CDR3 protein. Here the sample spans 50,000 to 75,000 distinct CDR3 sequences, 6.2% being singletons. The TCR was taken from a male donor with ankylosing spondylitis. Sequenced material: synovial fluid, either unsorted or a sorted T cell fraction (not recorded which). The chain carries TRBV14 and TRBJ2-2; 9 nucleotides match TRBD2. CDR3 sequence (DNA): TGTGCCAGCAGCCAAGAAAGGGGGATAGCGGGAGTCGGGGAGCTGTTTTTT. It encodes CASSQERGIAGVGELFF.